The 18 T cell receptor beta chains given below trace back to one sample, sequenced in a study of cytotoxic CD8 clonotypes in ibrutinib-treated CLL. Data came from immunoSEQ multiplex PCR; TCRdb stores just in-frame clones and leaves some out. The sample has roughly 15,000 clones; about 86% are singletons. Sequencing used PBMCs, obtained before ibrutinib treatment. The source is a human donor with chronic lymphocytic leukemia.

This rearrangement joins TRBV25-1 to TRBJ2-5; TRBD2 might be the D (7 bases). The CDR3 consists of 17 residues. V lost 3 bases, J lost 5 bases, and 22 bases lay in between. CDR1 and CDR2 from the germline V gene are MGHDK and SYGVNS. This CDR3 is CASSDSPGGGSGETQYF. CDR3 bases: TGTGCCAGCAGTGACTCCCCGGGCGGGGGCTCTGGGGAGACCCAGTACTTC. The full variable domain, with the rest looked up from reference TRBV25-1 and TRBJ2-5, is EADIYQTPRYLVIGTGKKITLECSQTMGHDKMYWYQQDPGMELHLIHYSYGVNSTEKGDLSSESTVSRIRTEHFPLTLESARPSHTSQYLCASSDSPGGGSGETQYFGPGTRLLVL.

The chain couples TRBV10-1 to TRBJ2-2; D gene ambiguous. Trimming cost V 3 bases and J 5 bases, with 7 bases left between them. Germline CDR1 and CDR2: WNHNN and SYGVQD (reference sequence). The CDR3 contains 13 residues. CDR3 in amino acids: CASSEGPTGELFF. The CDR3 DNA sequence: TGCGCCAGCAGTGAAGGACCGACCGGGGAGCTGTTTTTT.

This chain connects TRBV6-5 to TRBJ1-5; D might be TRBD1 (6 bases). Deletions cut 6 bases from V and 4 bases from J, with 10 bases between. This CDR3 is 13 amino acids long. The germline V gene has CDR1 MNHEY and CDR2 SVGAGI. CDR3 in DNA: TGTGCCAGCAGCAACAGGGAAAATCAGCCCCAGCATTTT. Translated: CASSNRENQPQHF.

This clone has only a few counts. The chain combines TRBV7-9 with TRBJ2-5; D may be TRBD1 (5 bases). This CDR3 comprises 17 residues. V was shortened by 5 bases and J by 1 base, with 20 bases between the two germline ends. The V gene's germline CDR1 is SEHNR and CDR2 FQNEAQ (reference sequence). DNA of the CDR3: TGTGCCAGCAGCGTAGGGGCGACTTCGCTAGTCCAAGAGACCCAGTACTTC. It specifies CASSVGATSLVQETQYF. Full variable domain (missing parts from reference TRBV7-9 and TRBJ2-5): DTGVSQNPRHKITKRGQNVTFRCDPISEHNRLYWYRQTLGQGPEFLTYFQNEAQLEKSRLLSDRFSAERPKGSFSTLEIQRTEQGDSAMYLCASSVGATSLVQETQYFGPGTRLLVL.

V usage is TRBV19 and J usage is TRBJ2-1, with 8 nucleotides matching TRBD2. The CDR3 is 13 residues long. V was pared by 4 bases and J by 9 bases, with 5 bases of the junction left unmatched. The germline V gene has CDR1 LNHDA and CDR2 SQIVND (reference sequence). The CDR3 here is CASSTTSVTEQFF. The CDR3 region has the DNA TGTGCCAGTAGTACGACTAGCGTGACTGAGCAGTTCTTC.

The rearrangement links TRBV27 to TRBJ2-7; TRBD2 aligns across 10 bases. From germline, CDR1 is MNHEY and CDR2 SMNVEV (reference sequence). The CDR3 spans 14 residues. The ends lost 5 bases at V and 6 bases at J; junction bases unmatched: 7. This CDR3 is CASSRGPSGSEQYF. In nucleotides, the CDR3 is TGTGCCAGCAGTCGGGGGCCTAGCGGGAGCGAGCAGTACTTC.

The chain links TRBV10-2 to TRBJ2-2; D unclear. The V gene lost 2 bases and the J gene lost 5 bases, with 3 bases spanning the gap. CDR1 WSHSY and CDR2 SAAADI come from the germline V gene. This CDR3 has 12 amino acids. For the CDR3, the DNA is TGCGCCAGCAGTGAGCAGACCGGGGAGCTGTTTTTT. Translation: CASSEQTGELFF.

The chain links TRBV29-1 to TRBJ2-5; 8 bases map to TRBD2. Germline V gives CDR1 SQVTM, CDR2 ANQGSEA. J was trimmed by 4 bases and V by 4 bases; bases with no gene match: 11. The CDR3 extends over 15 amino acids. CDR3 region: CSVAGSREVGETQYF. The CDR3, as DNA: TGCAGCGTTGCAGGTTCGCGGGAGGTCGGAGAGACCCAGTACTTC.

This chain joins TRBV21-1 and TRBJ1-4; the table's D call, TRBD1, has no DNA check behind it. TRBV21-1 is designated a pseudogene. The CDR3 is 14 amino acids. The CDR3 spells CASSRQGGNEKLFF. Written as DNA, the CDR3 is TGTGCCAGCAGCCGTCAGGGCGGTAATGAAAAACTGTTTTTT.

This clone has only one observation. The genes are TRBV6-5 and TRBJ2-3; 8 nucleotides agree with TRBD2. CDR1 is MNHEY, CDR2 SVGAGI, per germline. V shed 0 bases and J 0 bases; nucleotides not matched to a gene: 2. The CDR3 sequence is 16 residues long. The CDR3 DNA follows: TGTGCCAGCAGTTACTCCCCTAGCGGGAGCACAGATACGCAGTATTTT. Its protein product is CASSYSPSGSTDTQYF.

Here the CDR3 reads CASSIGTSGREQFF. For the CDR3, the DNA is TGTGCCAGCAGTATCGGGACTAGCGGGAGGGAGCAGTTCTTC. This chain links TRBV28 with TRBJ2-1; 15 bases line up with TRBD2. The J segment lost 10 bases and the V segment lost 5 bases, leaving 3 bases of the junction unmatched. CDR1 MDHEN and CDR2 SYDVKM come from the germline V gene. The CDR3 sequence is 14 residues long.

The chain carries TRBV14 and TRBJ2-7; D gene uncertain. The CDR3 spans 13 residues. Germline lookup yields CDR1 SGHDN and CDR2 FVKESK. Trimming pared 5 bases from V and 3 bases from J, leaving 11 bases between. The chain's CDR3 is CASSGPSIYEQYF. The CDR3 nucleotides read TGTGCCAGCAGCGGTCCTTCAATCTACGAGCAGTACTTC.

This rearrangement joins TRBV7-8 to TRBJ2-2; TRBD2 agrees at 7 bases. Germline V gives CDR1 SGHVS, CDR2 FQNEAQ. Losses at the gene ends were 1 base for V and 11 bases for J; bases not matched to a gene: 10. The CDR3 runs to 15 residues. The DNA of the CDR3 is TGTGCCAGCAGCTTAGGGAGCGGGACCCGAGAAGAGCTGTTTTTT. Amino acids: CASSLGSGTREELFF.

The CDR3 region is CASSKARACAGKGPVTEAFF. The CDR3 DNA reads as TGTGCCAGCAGCAAAGCGAGGGCCTGTGCAGGGAAAGGCCCGGTCACTGAAGCTTTCTTT. V and J are TRBV21-1 and TRBJ1-1. TRBV21-1 is annotated as a pseudogene. CDR3 length: 20 amino acids.

This chain links TRBV11-2 with TRBJ1-1; D is undetermined. In germline, CDR1 is SGHAT, CDR2 FQNNGV. The CDR3 runs to 12 residues. V lost 0 bases to trimming and J lost 11 bases, with 10 bases between them. CDR3 in DNA: TGTGCCAGCAGCTTAGAGGTCGGGAATGCTTTCTTT. The encoded protein is CASSLEVGNAFF. The complete variable domain, with remaining parts taken from reference TRBV11-2 and TRBJ1-1, reads EAGVAQSPRYKIIEKRQSVAFWCNPISGHATLYWYQQILGQGPKLLIQFQNNGVVDDSQLPKDRFSAERLKGVDSTLKIQPAKLEDSAVYLCASSLEVGNAFFGQGTRLTVV.

V is TRBV11-2 and J is TRBJ2-1; the D gene is possibly TRBD2 (5 bases). The V gene lost 6 bases and the J gene lost 10 bases, with 10 bases spanning the gap. The CDR3 runs to 11 residues. Germline V gene lookup returns CDR1 SGHAT and CDR2 FQNNGV. CDR3 DNA: TGTGCCAGCAGGGATAGCGCCGAGCAGTTCTTC. Translating it yields CASRDSAEQFF.

The chain employs TRBV6-5 and TRBJ2-7, with D unclear. This CDR3 spans 13 amino acids. CDR1 and CDR2 (germline): MNHEY, SVGAGI. Trimming stripped 2 bases from V and 3 bases from J, with 8 bases between. CDR3 amino acids: CASSYPGRYEQYF. The CDR3 DNA reads as TGTGCCAGCAGTTACCCCGGACGCTACGAGCAGTACTTC.

The rearrangement uses TRBV10-3 and TRBJ2-1; 9 bases match TRBD2. Germline V CDR1 and CDR2: ENHRY, SYGVKD. Losses at the gene ends were 6 bases for V and 6 bases for J; bases not matched to a gene: 15. The CDR3 has 17 amino acids. The CDR3, as DNA: TGTGCCATCAGGTCGGGGGCGGGAGGGAACTCTATCAATGAGCAGTTCTTC. Its protein product is CAIRSGAGGNSINEQFF.